This TCR beta chain originates from a study of T-cell memory formation after mild COVID-19. Study in general: Clustering of TCRs was largely donor specific.

TCRalpha and TCRbeta libraries used 5'RACE with constant-segment primers and UMIs. Each CDR3 protein is one row after TCRdb ran MiXCR on the 5' RACE reads. The sample has 550,000 to 650,000 distinct CDR3 sequences, approximately 15% seen once; the top ten hold just over 8%. This CDR3 contains 13 residues. Looked up from germline, CDR1 is SGHVS and CDR2 is FNYEAQ. V was cut by 5 bases and J by 7 bases, with 11 bases left in between. The study, taken as a whole, reports: Contracting clones localized mainly to CM and EM when CD4+ and mainly to EMRA when CD8+. Second-wave clones reaching peak frequency on day 37 lacked confirmed SARS-CoV-2 specificity.

This clonotype came up a few times. Antigen: not known. The sequenced material came from PBMCs or a T cell subset sorted from them (not recorded which). V gene TRBV7-6 combines with J gene TRBJ2-2; D remains ambiguous. This sequence was found in an adult woman who had mild COVID-19 (a few samples of this study predate the infection). Cell type and time point are not known. CDR3 coding DNA: TGTGCCAGCAGCCCTATCGAAGGCGGGGAGCTGTTTTTT. Its translation is CASSPIEGGELFF.